The 14 T cell receptor beta chains given below trace back to one sample, sequenced in a study of cytomegalovirus exposure and HLA in healthy donors (dated by TCRdb to 2017 to 2019). Library generation was performed with the immunoSEQ multiplex PCR assay. For the multiplex PCR, a mixture combining 60 forward primers for TCR Vbeta segments and 13 reverse primers for TCR Jbeta segments was used. This immuneACCESS table, as held by TCRdb, lists in-frame sequences with V and J called but not all clones. Of the missing ones, under half trace to an unresolved V gene in checked studies; the others have no known cause. Within this sample are tens of thousands of clones, with under 75% of them counted one time only. The ten largest account for 5% to 7.5% of the sample. The sequencing input was PBMCs. Source of these receptors: a man aged 25 to 40 in good health and CMV-seronegative.

The DNA for the CDR3 is TGCAGCGTTGGTTTACCGGGACAGGGTGAGTTTAGCTATGAGCAGTTCTTC. Translation gives CSVGLPGQGEFSYEQFF. The rearrangement uses TRBV29-1 and TRBJ2-1; 9 nucleotides line up with TRBD1. Germline CDR1 and CDR2: SQVTM and ANQGSEA. This CDR3 is built from 17 residues. V shed 4 bases and J 8 bases; nucleotides not matched to a gene: 18.

This sequence joins TRBV19 and TRBJ1-5, with D possibly TRBD1 on 5 matching bases. CDR3 length: 12 residues. V was pared by 4 bases and J by 9 bases, with 10 bases between. Germline loops: CDR1 LNHDA, CDR2 SQIVND (reference sequence). In DNA form, the CDR3 reads TGTGCCAGTAGTAGGGAAAGGGGGCCCCAGCATTTT. Protein product: CASSRERGPQHF. Complete variable domain (other parts from reference TRBV19 and TRBJ1-5): DGGITQSPKYLFRKEGQNVTLSCEQNLNHDAMYWYRQDPGQGLRLIYYSQIVNDFQKGDIAEGYSVSREKKESFPLTVTSAQKNPTAFYLCASSRERGPQHFGDGTRLSIL.

V usage is TRBV7-2 and J usage is TRBJ2-1; possibly TRBD2 for D (5 bases). The germline gives CDR1 SGHTA, CDR2 FQGNSA. V was clipped by 0 bases and J by 4 bases, with 10 bases between them. This CDR3 contains 15 residues. The CDR3 nucleotides are TGTGCCAGCAGCTTAGCTCGGACTCTATACAATGAGCAGTTCTTC. Its translation is CASSLARTLYNEQFF.

About this clone: The germline gene is not matched at one end of the junction; a read error may be the cause. The V gene is TRBV6-1, the J gene TRBJ1-4, with D maybe TRBD1 (5 bases). The CDR3 totals 15 residues. Germline V CDR1 and CDR2: MNHNS, SASEGT. CDR3 sequence (DNA): TGTGCCAGCAGTTCCCAGGGCTCGGGTAATGGAAAACTGTTTTTT. Its translation is CASSSQGSGNGKLFF.

This clone was found a few times. The chain links TRBV29-1 to TRBJ1-1; TRBD1 matches 8 bases. The germline CDR1 and CDR2 sequences are SQVTM and ANQGSEA. With 6 bases clipped from V and 11 bases from J, the junction kept 11 bases outside the gene matches. The CDR3 covers 12 residues. The DNA of the CDR3 is TGCAGCGTCGGTGACAGGGGCGCGATGGCTTTCTTT. Translated: CSVGDRGAMAFF. Drawing the rest from reference TRBV29-1 and TRBJ1-1, the complete variable domain is SAVISQKPSRDICQRGTSLTIQCQVDSQVTMMFWYRQQPGQSLTLIATANQGSEATYESGFVIDKFPISRPNLTFSTLTVSNMSPEDSSIYLCSVGDRGAMAFFGQGTRLTVV.

This clone was found once. This rearrangement joins TRBV11-1 to TRBJ1-1, with D possibly being TRBD1 (6 bases). CDR3 length: 15 amino acids. The ends were cut back, 0 bases at V and 4 bases at J, with 12 bases in the middle. Germline values: CDR1 SGHAT, CDR2 FQDESV (reference sequence). The CDR3 region is CASSLAQGRGTEAFF. The DNA for the CDR3 is TGTGCCAGCAGCTTAGCCCAGGGGAGGGGCACTGAAGCTTTCTTT.

The rearrangement joins TRBV6-5 to TRBJ2-1; tentative D call: TRBD1 (6 bases). The V end was cut by 4 bases, the J end by 15 bases, with 13 bases between. CDR1 and CDR2 from the germline V gene are MNHEY and SVGAGI. This CDR3 has 11 residues. CDR3 in DNA: TGTGCCAGCAGTTCACGACAGGCGTGGTTCTTC. As protein: CASSSRQAWFF.

V is TRBV27 and J is TRBJ2-1; 8 bases align to TRBD2. The J segment lost 6 bases and the V segment lost 6 bases, leaving 13 bases of the junction unmatched. The CDR3 has 16 residues. CDR1 and CDR2 from the germline V gene are MNHEY and SMNVEV (reference sequence). In nucleotides, the CDR3 is TGTGCCAGCAGGAAACCTAAGCGGGAGTTTGGCAATGAGCAGTTCTTC. It translates to CASRKPKREFGNEQFF.

This chain joins TRBV2 and TRBJ2-5, with unresolved D. The CDR3 totals 12 residues. The V gene lost 0 bases and the J gene lost 5 bases, with 4 bases spanning the gap. Germline V CDR1 and CDR2: SNHLY, FYNNEI. CDR3 coding DNA: TGTGCCAGCAGTGAAGCCATGGAGACCCAGTACTTC. This sequence encodes CASSEAMETQYF.

The chain recombines TRBV7-8 with TRBJ2-2; 7 bases match TRBD2. Germline V lookup: CDR1 SGHVS, CDR2 FQNEAQ. The length of the CDR3 is 15 residues. The V and J ends lost 3 bases and 4 bases, in that order; junction bases with no gene match: 5. CDR3 nucleotide sequence: TGTGCCAGCAGCTTCGGGCCTAGCGGCACCGGGGAGCTGTTTTTT. Translation: CASSFGPSGTGELFF.

V is TRBV29-1 and J is TRBJ2-2; D is perhaps TRBD2 (6 bases). The CDR3 has 14 amino acids. Germline values: CDR1 SQVTM, CDR2 ANQGSEA. Between the trimmed V and J ends, which lost 3 bases and 7 bases, there was a span of 15 bases. CDR3 amino acids: CSVDGRGKGGELFF. The CDR3 DNA follows: TGCAGCGTTGACGGGCGGGGCAAGGGCGGGGAGCTGTTTTTT.

This clone was detected a few times. The rearrangement links TRBV11-1 to TRBJ2-5, with 9 bases that match TRBD1. The assigned J gene may be wrong: the sequence end matches TRBJ2-7 better. This CDR3 spans 15 amino acids. Germline-derived CDR1 and CDR2 are SGHAT and FQDESV (reference sequence). In nucleotides, the CDR3 is TGTGCCAGCAGCGCCGGGACAGGGCCCCCCTACGAGCAGTACTTC. The encoded protein is CASSAGTGPPYEQYF.

Points on this clone: The final CDR3 position lacks the conserved phenylalanine or tryptophan, pointing to a likely read error. Distinct nucleotide sequences in the sample also encode this CDR3. This rearrangement joins TRBV25-1 to TRBJ2-3; D perhaps matches TRBD1 (6 bases). The germline CDR1 and CDR2 sequences are MGHDK and SYGVNS. The CDR3 runs to 12 residues. Trimming removed 6 bases at V and 3 bases at J, with 7 bases between. The CDR3: CASSRGTDTQYV. CDR3 nucleotides: TGTGCCAGCAGCAGGGGAACAGATACGCAGTATGTT.

This clone was counted between two and nine times. V is TRBV19 and J is TRBJ2-5, with TRBD1 identical over 9 bases. Germline V gives CDR1 LNHDA, CDR2 SQIVND (reference sequence). J lost 2 bases, V lost 3 bases, and 10 bases had no gene match. CDR3 length equals 17 residues. For the CDR3, the DNA is TGTGCCAGTAGTATTTGGCCCGGGACAGGGAAACAAGAGACCCAGTACTTC. It is translated as CASSIWPGTGKQETQYF. Using reference TRBV19 and TRBJ2-5 for the parts outside the CDR3, the full variable domain is DGGITQSPKYLFRKEGQNVTLSCEQNLNHDAMYWYRQDPGQGLRLIYYSQIVNDFQKGDIAEGYSVSREKKESFPLTVTSAQKNPTAFYLCASSIWPGTGKQETQYFGPGTRLLVL.